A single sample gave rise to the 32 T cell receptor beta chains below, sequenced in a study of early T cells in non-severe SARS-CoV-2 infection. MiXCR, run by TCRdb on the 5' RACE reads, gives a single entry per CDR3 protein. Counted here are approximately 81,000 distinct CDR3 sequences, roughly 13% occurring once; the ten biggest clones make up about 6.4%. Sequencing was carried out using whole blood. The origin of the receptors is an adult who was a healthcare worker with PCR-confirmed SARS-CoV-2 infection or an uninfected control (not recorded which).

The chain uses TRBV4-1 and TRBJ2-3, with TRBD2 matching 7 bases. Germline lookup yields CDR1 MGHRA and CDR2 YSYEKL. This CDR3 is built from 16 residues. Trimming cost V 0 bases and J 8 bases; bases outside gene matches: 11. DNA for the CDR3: TGCGCCAGCAGCCAAGATCGAGCGGGGACTCAACGTACGCAGTATTTT. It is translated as CASSQDRAGTQRTQYF.

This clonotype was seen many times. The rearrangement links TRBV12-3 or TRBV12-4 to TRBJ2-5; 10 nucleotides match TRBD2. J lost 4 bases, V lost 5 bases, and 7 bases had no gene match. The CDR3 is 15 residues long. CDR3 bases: TGTGCCAGCAGTCCGCTAACTAGCGGGGTAGAGACCCAGTACTTC. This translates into CASSPLTSGVETQYF.

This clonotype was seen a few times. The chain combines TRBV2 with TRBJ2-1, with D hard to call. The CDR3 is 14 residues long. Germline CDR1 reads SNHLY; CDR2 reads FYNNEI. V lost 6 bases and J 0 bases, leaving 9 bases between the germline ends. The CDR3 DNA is TGTGCCAGCAGGGGCCGGAGCTCCTACAATGAGCAGTTCTTC. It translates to CASRGRSSYNEQFF.

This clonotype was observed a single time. CDR3 sequence reads: CASRLEKVALFF. CDR3 bases: TGTGCAAGTCGCTTAGAAAAGGTCGCCTTATTCTTC. The chain couples TRBV12-2 to TRBJ2-7. TRBV12-2 has pseudogene status. The CDR3 covers 12 residues.

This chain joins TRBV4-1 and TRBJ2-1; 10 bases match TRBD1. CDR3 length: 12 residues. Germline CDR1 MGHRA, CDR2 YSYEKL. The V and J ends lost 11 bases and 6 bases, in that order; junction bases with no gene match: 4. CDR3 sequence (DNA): TGCGCCTCCCGGACAGGGGGCAATGAGCAGTTCTTC. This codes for CASRTGGNEQFF.

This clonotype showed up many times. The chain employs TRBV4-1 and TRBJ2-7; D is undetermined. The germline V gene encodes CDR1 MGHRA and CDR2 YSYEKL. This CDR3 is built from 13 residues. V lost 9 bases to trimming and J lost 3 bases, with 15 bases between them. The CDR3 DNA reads TGCGCCAGTTCTCCCTCTGTGGGCTACGAGCAGTACTTC. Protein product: CASSPSVGYEQYF.

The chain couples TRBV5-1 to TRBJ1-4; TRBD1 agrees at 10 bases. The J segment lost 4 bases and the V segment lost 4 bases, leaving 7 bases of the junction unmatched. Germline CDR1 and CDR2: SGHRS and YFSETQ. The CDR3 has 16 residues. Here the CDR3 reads CASSPGTGVINEKLFF. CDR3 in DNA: TGCGCCAGCAGCCCCGGGACAGGGGTGATTAATGAAAAACTGTTTTTT.

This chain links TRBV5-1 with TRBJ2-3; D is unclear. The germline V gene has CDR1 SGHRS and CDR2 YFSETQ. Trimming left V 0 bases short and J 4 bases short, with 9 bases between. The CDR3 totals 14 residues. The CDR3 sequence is CASSLGPLADTQYF. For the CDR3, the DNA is TGCGCCAGCAGCTTGGGGCCTCTCGCAGATACGCAGTATTTT.

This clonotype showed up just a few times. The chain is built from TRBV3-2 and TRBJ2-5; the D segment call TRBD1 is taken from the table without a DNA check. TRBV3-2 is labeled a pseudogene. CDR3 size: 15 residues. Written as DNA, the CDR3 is TGTGCCAGCAGCCAAGTCGGGACAGGGCAAGAGACCCAGTACTTC. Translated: CASSQVGTGQETQYF.

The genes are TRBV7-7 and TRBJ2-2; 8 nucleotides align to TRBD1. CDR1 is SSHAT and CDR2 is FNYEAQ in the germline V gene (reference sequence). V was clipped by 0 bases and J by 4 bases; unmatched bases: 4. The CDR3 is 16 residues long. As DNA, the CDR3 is TGTGCCAGCAGCTTAGCACCAGGACAGGGCACCGGGGAGCTGTTTTTT. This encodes CASSLAPGQGTGELFF.

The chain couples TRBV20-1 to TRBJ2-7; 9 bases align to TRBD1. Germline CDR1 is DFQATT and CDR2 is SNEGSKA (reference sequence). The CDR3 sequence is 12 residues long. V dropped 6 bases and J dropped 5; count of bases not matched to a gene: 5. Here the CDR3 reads CSAGTGSDEQYF. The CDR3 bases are TGCAGTGCAGGGACAGGGAGCGACGAGCAGTACTTC.

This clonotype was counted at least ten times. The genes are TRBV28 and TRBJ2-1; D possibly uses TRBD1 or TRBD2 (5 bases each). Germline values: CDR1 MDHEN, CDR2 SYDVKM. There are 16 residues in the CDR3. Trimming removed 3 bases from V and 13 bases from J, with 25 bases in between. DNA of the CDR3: TGTGCCAGCAGTTTCACCGGCAGTCCCGGGGACCCCCCTCAGTTCTTC. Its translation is CASSFTGSPGDPPQFF.

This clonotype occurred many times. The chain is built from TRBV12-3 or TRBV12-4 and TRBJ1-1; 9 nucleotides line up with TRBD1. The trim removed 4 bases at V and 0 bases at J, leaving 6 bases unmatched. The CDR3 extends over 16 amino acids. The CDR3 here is CASSSQGARVNTEAFF. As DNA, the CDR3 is TGTGCCAGCAGTTCACAGGGGGCGCGGGTGAACACTGAAGCTTTCTTT.

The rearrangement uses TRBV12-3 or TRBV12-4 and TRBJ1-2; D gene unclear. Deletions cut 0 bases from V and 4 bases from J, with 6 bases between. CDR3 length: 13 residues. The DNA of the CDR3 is TGTGCCAGCAGTTTAGCGACGGCCTATGGCTACACCTTC. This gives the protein CASSLATAYGYTF.

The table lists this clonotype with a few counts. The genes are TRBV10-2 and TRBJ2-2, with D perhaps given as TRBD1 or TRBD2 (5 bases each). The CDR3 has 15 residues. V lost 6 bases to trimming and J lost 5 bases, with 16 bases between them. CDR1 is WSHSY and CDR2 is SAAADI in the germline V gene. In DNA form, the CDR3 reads TGCGCCAGCAGGGGGACGGGTTTAGGGACCGGGGAGCTGTTTTTT. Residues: CASRGTGLGTGELFF.

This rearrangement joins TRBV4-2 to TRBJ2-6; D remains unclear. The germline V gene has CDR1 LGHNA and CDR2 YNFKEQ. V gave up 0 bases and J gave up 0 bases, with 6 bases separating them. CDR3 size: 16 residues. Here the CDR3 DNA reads TGTGCCAGCAGCCAAGACGAAAGCTCTGGGGCCAACGTCCTGACTTTC. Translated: CASSQDESSGANVLTF.

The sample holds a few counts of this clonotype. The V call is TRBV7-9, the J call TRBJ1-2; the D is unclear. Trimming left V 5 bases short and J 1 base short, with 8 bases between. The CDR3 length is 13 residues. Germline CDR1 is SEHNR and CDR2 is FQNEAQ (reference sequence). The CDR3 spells CASSPAFNYGYTF. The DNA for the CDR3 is TGTGCCAGCAGCCCGGCTTTTAACTATGGCTACACCTTC.

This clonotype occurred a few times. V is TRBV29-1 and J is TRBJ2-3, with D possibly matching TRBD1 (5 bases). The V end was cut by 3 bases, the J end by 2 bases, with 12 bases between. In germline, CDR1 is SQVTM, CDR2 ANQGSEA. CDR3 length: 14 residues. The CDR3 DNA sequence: TGCAGCGTTGACAGGGCCAGACCCACAGATACGCAGTATTTT. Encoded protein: CSVDRARPTDTQYF.

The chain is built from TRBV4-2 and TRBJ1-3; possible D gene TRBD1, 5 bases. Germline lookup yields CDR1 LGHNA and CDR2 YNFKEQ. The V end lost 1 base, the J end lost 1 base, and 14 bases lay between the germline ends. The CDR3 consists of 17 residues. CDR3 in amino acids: CASSQVLIGGSGNTIYF. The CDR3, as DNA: TGTGCCAGCAGCCAAGTTCTAATCGGGGGTTCTGGAAACACCATATATTTT.

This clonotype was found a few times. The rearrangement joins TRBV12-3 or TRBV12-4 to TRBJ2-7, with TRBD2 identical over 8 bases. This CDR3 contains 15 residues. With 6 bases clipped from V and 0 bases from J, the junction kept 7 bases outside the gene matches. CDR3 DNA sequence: TGTGCCAGCAGCCAACCGGGGGGGAGCTCCTACGAGCAGTACTTC. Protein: CASSQPGGSSYEQYF.

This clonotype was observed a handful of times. The CDR3 region has the DNA TGTGCCAGCAGTCCCGACAATGGGAGCAATCAGCCCCAGCATTTT. This gives the protein CASSPDNGSNQPQHF. The J gene is TRBJ1-5, the V gene TRBV6-5; D is unclear. V shed 5 bases and J shed 1 base, with 12 bases lying between them. Germline CDR1 MNHEY, CDR2 SVGAGI. The CDR3 length is 15 residues.

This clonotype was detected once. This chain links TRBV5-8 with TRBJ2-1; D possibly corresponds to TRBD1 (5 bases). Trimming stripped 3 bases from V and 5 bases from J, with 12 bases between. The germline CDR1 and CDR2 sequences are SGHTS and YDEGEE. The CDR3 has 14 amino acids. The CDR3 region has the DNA TGTGCCAGCAGCTCTCAAATCAGGGACAATGAGCAGTTCTTC. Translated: CASSSQIRDNEQFF.

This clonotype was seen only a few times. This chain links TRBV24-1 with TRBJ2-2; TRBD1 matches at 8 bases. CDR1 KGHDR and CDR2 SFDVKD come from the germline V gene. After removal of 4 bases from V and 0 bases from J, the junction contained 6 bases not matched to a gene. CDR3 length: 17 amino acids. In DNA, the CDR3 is TGTGCCACCAGTGACAACAGGGGGACGGCGAACACCGGGGAGCTGTTTTTT. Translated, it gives CATSDNRGTANTGELFF.

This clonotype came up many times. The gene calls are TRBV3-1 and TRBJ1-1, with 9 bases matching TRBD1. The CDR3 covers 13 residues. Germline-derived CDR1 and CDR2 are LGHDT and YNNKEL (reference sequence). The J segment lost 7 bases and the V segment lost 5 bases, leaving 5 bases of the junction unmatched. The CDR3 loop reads CASSIWTGDEAFF. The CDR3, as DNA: TGTGCCAGCAGCATCTGGACAGGGGATGAAGCTTTCTTT. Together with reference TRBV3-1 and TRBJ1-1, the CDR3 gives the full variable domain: DTAVSQTPKYLVTQMGNDKSIKCEQNLGHDTMYWYKQDSKKFLKIMFSYNNKELIINETVPNRFSPKSPDKAHLNLHINSLELGDSAVYFCASSIWTGDEAFFGQGTRLTVV.

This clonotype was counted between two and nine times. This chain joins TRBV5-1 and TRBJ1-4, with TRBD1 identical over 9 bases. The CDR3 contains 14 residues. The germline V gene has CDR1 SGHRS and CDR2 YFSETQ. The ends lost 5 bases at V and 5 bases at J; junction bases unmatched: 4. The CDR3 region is CASSPGTGNEKLFF. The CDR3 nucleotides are TGCGCCAGCAGTCCCGGGACAGGGAATGAAAAACTGTTTTTT. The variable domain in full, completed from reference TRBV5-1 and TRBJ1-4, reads KAGVTQTPRYLIKTRGQQVTLSCSPISGHRSVSWYQQTPGQGLQFLFEYFSETQRNKGNFPGRFSGRQFSNSRSEMNVSTLELGDSALYLCASSPGTGNEKLFFGSGTQLSVL.

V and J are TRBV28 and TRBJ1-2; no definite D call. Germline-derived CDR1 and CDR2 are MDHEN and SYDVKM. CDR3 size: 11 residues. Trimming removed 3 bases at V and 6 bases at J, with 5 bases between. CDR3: CASSFSHGYTF. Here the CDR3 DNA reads TGTGCCAGCAGTTTTTCTCATGGCTACACCTTC.

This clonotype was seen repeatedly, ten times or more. This CDR3 reads CASRRVDTGELFF. CDR3 bases: TGTGCCAGTCGGAGGGTAGACACCGGGGAGCTGTTTTTT. The V call is TRBV19, the J call TRBJ2-2, with D possibly being TRBD2 (6 bases). Germline assignment: CDR1 LNHDA and CDR2 SQIVND (reference sequence). The V and J ends lost 8 bases and 3 bases respectively, with 10 bases between them. This CDR3 has 13 residues.

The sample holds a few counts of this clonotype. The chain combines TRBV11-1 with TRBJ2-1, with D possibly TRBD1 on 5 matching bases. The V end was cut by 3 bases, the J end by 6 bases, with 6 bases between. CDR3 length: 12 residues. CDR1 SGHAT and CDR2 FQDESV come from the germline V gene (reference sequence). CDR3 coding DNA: TGTGCCAGCAGCTTCAGGGTCAATGAGCAGTTCTTC. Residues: CASSFRVNEQFF.

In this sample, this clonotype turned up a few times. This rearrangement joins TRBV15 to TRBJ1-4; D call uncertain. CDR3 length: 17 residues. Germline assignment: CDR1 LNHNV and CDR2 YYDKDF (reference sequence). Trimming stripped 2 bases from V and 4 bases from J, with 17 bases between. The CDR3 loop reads CATSRPLAGRLNEKLFF. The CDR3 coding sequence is TGTGCCACCAGCAGACCCCTTGCGGGCCGACTTAATGAAAAACTGTTTTTT. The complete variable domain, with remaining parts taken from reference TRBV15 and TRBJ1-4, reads DAMVIQNPRYQVTQFGKPVTLSCSQTLNHNVMYWYQQKSSQAPKLLFHYYDKDFNNEADTPDNFQSRRPNTSFCFLDIRSPGLGDTAMYLCATSRPLAGRLNEKLFFGSGTQLSVL.

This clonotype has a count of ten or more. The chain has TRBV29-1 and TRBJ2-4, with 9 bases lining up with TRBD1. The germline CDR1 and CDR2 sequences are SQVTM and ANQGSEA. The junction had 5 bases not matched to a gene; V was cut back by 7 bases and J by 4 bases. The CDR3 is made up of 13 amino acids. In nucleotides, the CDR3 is TGCAGCGCGAGGACAGGGGAAAAAAACATTCAGTACTTC. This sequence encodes CSARTGEKNIQYF.

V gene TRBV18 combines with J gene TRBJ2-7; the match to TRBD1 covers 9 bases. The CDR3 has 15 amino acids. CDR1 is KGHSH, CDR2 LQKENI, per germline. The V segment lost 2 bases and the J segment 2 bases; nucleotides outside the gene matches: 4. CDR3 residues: CASSPRGQGAYEQYF. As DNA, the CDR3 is TGTGCCAGCTCACCAAGGGGACAGGGAGCCTACGAGCAGTACTTC.

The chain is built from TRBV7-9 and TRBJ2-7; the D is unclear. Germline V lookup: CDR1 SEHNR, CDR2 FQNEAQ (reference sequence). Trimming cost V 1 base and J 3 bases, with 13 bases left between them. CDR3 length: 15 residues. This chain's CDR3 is CASSLVPKKIYEQYF. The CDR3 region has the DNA TGTGCCAGCAGCTTAGTGCCGAAAAAGATCTACGAGCAGTACTTC.